One sample yielded the 27 T cell receptor beta chains listed below, sequenced in a study of blood T cell repertoires in COVID-19. The table came from immunoSEQ multiplex PCR; TCRdb's copy has only in-frame clones and leaves some out. Of just under 350,000 clones in the sample, 65% to 85% were seen once. What was sequenced was peripheral blood. Receptors originate from a man aged 25-45 years with active or convalescent COVID-19.

This sequence joins TRBV11-1 and TRBJ2-3; TRBD2 matches at 7 bases. J was trimmed by 6 bases and V by 3 bases; bases with no gene match: 6. The CDR3 covers 14 residues. The germline CDR1 and CDR2 sequences are SGHAT and FQDESV (reference sequence). The CDR3 here is CASSLAVGGDTQYF. In DNA, the CDR3 is TGTGCCAGCAGCTTGGCGGTCGGGGGGGATACGCAGTATTTT. The full variable domain, its missing parts supplied by reference TRBV11-1 and TRBJ2-3, is EAEVAQSPRYKITEKSQAVAFWCDPISGHATLYWYRQILGQGPELLVQFQDESVVDDSQLPKDRFSAERLKGVDSTLKIQPAELGDSAMYLCASSLAVGGDTQYFGPGTRLTVL.

This clone was recorded only once. This chain links TRBV6-7 with TRBJ2-6; D is perhaps TRBD1 (7 bases). TRBV6-7 is labeled an ORF, and its function is uncertain. The CDR3 sequence is 17 residues long. The V and J ends lost 4 bases and 1 base respectively, with 14 bases between them. The CDR3 DNA sequence: TGTGCCAGCAGTTGGGGGGACAGCCTGTCTGGGGCCAACGTCCTGACTTTC. Amino acid sequence: CASSWGDSLSGANVLTF.

This chain connects TRBV11-3 to TRBJ2-2; possibly TRBD1 for D (7 bases). CDR1 SGHNT and CDR2 YENEEA come from the germline V gene. This CDR3 contains 15 residues. The ends were cut back, 6 bases at V and 3 bases at J, with 14 bases in the middle. CDR3 sequence reads: CASSFDRDYTGELFF. The CDR3 DNA reads as TGTGCCAGCAGTTTCGACAGGGACTACACCGGGGAGCTGTTTTTT.

This chain joins TRBV7-9 and TRBJ2-3; perhaps TRBD1 as D (6 bases). CDR1 and CDR2 from the germline V gene are SEHNR and FQNEAQ (reference sequence). V lost 7 bases and J lost 0, with 14 bases in between. This CDR3 comprises 15 residues. The CDR3 bases are TGTGCCAGCACCTCGGACGGGACAAGCACAGATACGCAGTATTTT. This translates into CASTSDGTSTDTQYF.

V usage is TRBV6-5 and J usage is TRBJ2-5; perhaps TRBD1 as D (6 bases). Trimming took off 7 bases at V and 4 bases at J, with 13 bases between the two ends. From germline, CDR1 is MNHEY and CDR2 SVGAGI. The length of the CDR3 is 13 residues. CDR3 amino acids: CASIIFRGETQYF. The CDR3 DNA is TGTGCCAGCATCATTTTCAGGGGAGAGACCCAGTACTTC.

V gene TRBV6-5 combines with J gene TRBJ2-2; 9 nucleotides line up with TRBD2. The CDR3 has 15 amino acids. From germline, CDR1 is MNHEY and CDR2 SVGAGI. The ends lost 8 bases at V and 2 bases at J; junction bases unmatched: 6. The chain's CDR3 is CASGGTSRNTGELFF. DNA of the CDR3: TGTGCCAGCGGAGGGACTAGCCGAAACACCGGGGAGCTGTTTTTT.

In its sample, this clone was seen once. The J gene is TRBJ2-3, the V gene TRBV27; TRBD1 might be the D (5 bases). Germline V CDR1 and CDR2: MNHEY, SMNVEV (reference sequence). The V end was cut by 3 bases, the J end by 3 bases, with 16 bases between. The CDR3 runs 16 residues. Here the CDR3 DNA reads TGTGCCAGCAGTTTTGTGGTGGGCCAGGGAACAGATACGCAGTATTTT. Protein product: CASSFVVGQGTDTQYF.

The rearrangement links TRBV6-5 to TRBJ1-6; possible D gene TRBD1, 6 bases. Looked up from germline, CDR1 is MNHEY and CDR2 is SVGAGI. This CDR3 has 13 residues. Trimming removed 7 bases at V and 11 bases at J, with 15 bases between. The CDR3 region is CASTLDSRAPLHF. CDR3 DNA: TGTGCCAGCACCCTGGACAGTCGGGCACCCCTCCACTTT.

The chain joins TRBV7-3 to TRBJ1-6, with TRBD1 matching 9 bases. The V and J ends lost 5 bases and 7 bases, in that order; junction bases with no gene match: 6. The germline V gene encodes CDR1 SGHTA and CDR2 FQGTGA. This CDR3 has 15 amino acids. The CDR3 nucleotides are TGTGCCAGCAGCGGCGGGACAGGGAGAAATTCACCCCTCCACTTT. It is translated as CASSGGTGRNSPLHF.

The chain uses TRBV5-4 and TRBJ2-7; maybe TRBD2 (6 bases). This CDR3 is built from 14 residues. Trimming shortened V by 3 bases and J by 5 bases, and 15 bases separated the two germline ends. CDR1 and CDR2 from the germline V gene are SGHNT and YYREEE (reference sequence). The CDR3 loop is CASSSGLTSDEQYF. Written as DNA, the CDR3 is TGTGCCAGCAGCTCGGGACTGACCTCTGACGAGCAGTACTTC.

This chain joins TRBV5-1 and TRBJ2-7; 9 positions match TRBD1. Unmatched junction bases numbered 3, after V lost 5 bases and J lost 6 bases. Germline CDR1 reads SGHRS; CDR2 reads YFSETQ. The CDR3 totals 12 residues. The CDR3 DNA follows: TGCGCCAGCAGGGACAGGGGAGCCGAGCAGTACTTC. Translated: CASRDRGAEQYF. The full variable domain, completed using reference TRBV5-1 and TRBJ2-7, is KAGVTQTPRYLIKTRGQQVTLSCSPISGHRSVSWYQQTPGQGLQFLFEYFSETQRNKGNFPGRFSGRQFSNSRSEMNVSTLELGDSALYLCASRDRGAEQYFGPGTRLTVT.

J is TRBJ2-1 and V is TRBV29-1, with 12 bases that match TRBD2. From germline, CDR1 is SQVTM and CDR2 ANQGSEA. Trimming took 3 bases from V and 5 from J; bases not matched to a gene: 2. The CDR3 is 14 amino acids. This CDR3 is CSVDASGGDNEQFF. DNA for the CDR3: TGCAGCGTTGATGCTAGCGGGGGGGACAATGAGCAGTTCTTC.

V and J are TRBV25-1 and TRBJ2-7; TRBD2 matches 13 bases. V trimming: 5 bases; J trimming: 8 bases; junction bases outside the gene matches: 9. The CDR3 is made up of 15 amino acids. Germline-derived CDR1 and CDR2 are MGHDK and SYGVNS. The CDR3 bases are TGTGCCAGCAGTATACCCGGGACTAGCGGGACCAAGCAGTACTTC. Translated, it gives CASSIPGTSGTKQYF.

The rearrangement uses TRBV25-1 and TRBJ1-6, with 7 bases lining up with TRBD1. V was pared by 1 base and J by 5 bases, with 2 bases of the junction left unmatched. The germline CDR1 and CDR2 sequences are MGHDK and SYGVNS. This CDR3 spans 15 amino acids. CDR3 nucleotide sequence: TGTGCCAGCAGTGAATTCAGGGGGAATAATTCACCCCTCCACTTT. Translating gives CASSEFRGNNSPLHF. The complete variable domain, with remaining parts taken from reference TRBV25-1 and TRBJ1-6, reads EADIYQTPRYLVIGTGKKITLECSQTMGHDKMYWYQQDPGMELHLIHYSYGVNSTEKGDLSSESTVSRIRTEHFPLTLESARPSHTSQYLCASSEFRGNNSPLHFGNGTRLTVT.

The chain combines TRBV4-1 with TRBJ2-1; TRBD1 matches 9 bases. CDR3 size: 16 residues. The junction had 10 bases not matched to a gene; V was cut back by 6 bases and J by 4 bases. Germline assignment: CDR1 MGHRA and CDR2 YSYEKL. DNA of the CDR3: TGCGCCAGCAGTAAAAAAGGGACAGGGACATACAATGAGCAGTTCTTC. Translating it yields CASSKKGTGTYNEQFF.

This chain links TRBV2 with TRBJ2-2; 7 positions agree with TRBD1. Germline CDR1 and CDR2: SNHLY and FYNNEI. The length of the CDR3 is 15 residues. The ends lost 5 bases at V and 7 bases at J; junction bases unmatched: 10. In DNA, the CDR3 is TGTGCCAGCAGTTACAGGGGTCCCCCTTTCGGGGAGCTGTTTTTT. Translation: CASSYRGPPFGELFF.

This clone was found once. J is TRBJ2-5 and V is TRBV5-4, with 9 bases identical to TRBD2. V shed 2 bases and J 3 bases; nucleotides not matched to a gene: 8. The length of the CDR3 is 16 residues. Germline CDR1 reads SGHNT; CDR2 reads YYREEE (reference sequence). This chain's CDR3 is CASSFRGGRVEETQYF. The CDR3 coding sequence is TGTGCCAGCAGCTTTCGGGGCGGGAGGGTTGAAGAGACCCAGTACTTC.

This rearrangement joins TRBV7-7 to TRBJ2-7; 9 nucleotides match TRBD1. V was pared by 3 bases and J by 1 base, with 4 bases of the junction left unmatched. CDR1 is SSHAT, CDR2 FNYEAQ, per germline (reference sequence). The CDR3 consists of 15 residues. The CDR3 nucleotides read TGTGCCAGCAGCTTCGGACAGGGGTGGTCCTACGAGCAGTACTTC. Its translation: CASSFGQGWSYEQYF.

This chain connects TRBV7-2 to TRBJ1-2; TRBD1 is a possible D gene (5 bases). The CDR3 contains 13 residues. V was trimmed by 2 bases and J by 4 bases, leaving 8 bases between them. Germline V CDR1 and CDR2: SGHTA, FQGNSA. The CDR3 sequence is CASSLKGAYGYTF. The CDR3 nucleotides are TGTGCCAGCAGCTTAAAAGGGGCCTATGGCTACACCTTC.

The chain uses TRBV6-2 or TRBV6-3 and TRBJ2-6, with D hard to call. Germline values: CDR1 MNHEY, CDR2 SVGEGT. V lost 6 bases, J lost 5 bases, and 8 bases lay in between. CDR3 size: 13 residues. CDR3 region: CASSPTWANVLTF. Here the CDR3 DNA reads TGTGCCAGCAGCCCTACATGGGCCAACGTCCTGACTTTC.

The chain has TRBV7-2 and TRBJ2-7, with 8 positions matching TRBD2. CDR3 length equals 16 residues. Unmatched junction bases numbered 9, after V lost 2 bases and J lost 3 bases. Germline CDR1 reads SGHTA; CDR2 reads FQGNSA. This CDR3 is CASSLRLGGALYEQYF. The CDR3 nucleotides read TGTGCCAGCAGCTTAAGACTCGGGGGGGCCCTCTACGAGCAGTACTTC.

This chain uses TRBV6-6 with TRBJ2-1; unclear D gene. The V end was cut by 2 bases, the J end by 0 bases, with 8 bases between. The CDR3 has 15 amino acids. CDR1 and CDR2 (germline): MNHNY, SVGAGI (reference sequence). The DNA for the CDR3 is TGTGCCAGCAGTTACACCGCCAGCTCCTACAATGAGCAGTTCTTC. This codes for CASSYTASSYNEQFF.

This chain joins TRBV4-1 and TRBJ2-2, with 11 bases that match TRBD2. Germline CDR1 reads MGHRA; CDR2 reads YSYEKL. J was trimmed by 0 bases and V by 7 bases; bases with no gene match: 4. The CDR3 covers 16 residues. The CDR3 bases are TGCGCCAGCACCGGACTAGCGGGCCCGAACACCGGGGAGCTGTTTTTT. It is translated as CASTGLAGPNTGELFF.

The table lists this clone with a count of one. The rearrangement joins TRBV30 to TRBJ1-6; D might be TRBD1 (6 bases). The germline V and J ends were trimmed by 3 bases and 4 bases, with 13 bases remaining between them. Germline V gene sequence: CDR1 GTSNPN, CDR2 SVGIG (reference sequence). The CDR3 spans 15 residues. CDR3 bases: TGTGCCTGGAGCTTAGCCAGGGGTTATAATTCACCCCTCCACTTT. It is translated as CAWSLARGYNSPLHF.

V usage is TRBV2 and J usage is TRBJ1-4; 8 nucleotides line up with TRBD1. The CDR3 length is 13 residues. The J segment lost 4 bases and the V segment lost 10 bases, leaving 5 bases of the junction unmatched. CDR1 SNHLY and CDR2 FYNNEI come from the germline V gene. The CDR3 region is CATGTGHNEKLFF. CDR3 nucleotides: TGTGCCACCGGGACAGGTCATAATGAAAAACTGTTTTTT.

This clone was picked up one time. This sequence joins TRBV10-3 and TRBJ1-6, with D uncertain. Germline V gene data show CDR1 as ENHRY and CDR2 as SYGVKD. V was clipped by 0 bases and J by 8 bases, with 11 bases between them. The CDR3 spans 15 residues. CDR3 nucleotide sequence: TGTGCCATCAGTGAGTCTGCCGGGAACGATTCACCCCTCCACTTT. The encoded protein is CAISESAGNDSPLHF.

On this clone: The junction and the germline gene differ at one end; a read error may be behind it. The CDR3 DNA sequence: TGTGCCAGCAGTGACAGGACAGGGGGTTCCTTC. This codes for CASSDRTGGSF. This chain connects TRBV6-1 to TRBJ1-2; TRBD1 matches at 10 bases. This CDR3 contains 11 residues. Germline V gives CDR1 MNHNS, CDR2 SASEGT.